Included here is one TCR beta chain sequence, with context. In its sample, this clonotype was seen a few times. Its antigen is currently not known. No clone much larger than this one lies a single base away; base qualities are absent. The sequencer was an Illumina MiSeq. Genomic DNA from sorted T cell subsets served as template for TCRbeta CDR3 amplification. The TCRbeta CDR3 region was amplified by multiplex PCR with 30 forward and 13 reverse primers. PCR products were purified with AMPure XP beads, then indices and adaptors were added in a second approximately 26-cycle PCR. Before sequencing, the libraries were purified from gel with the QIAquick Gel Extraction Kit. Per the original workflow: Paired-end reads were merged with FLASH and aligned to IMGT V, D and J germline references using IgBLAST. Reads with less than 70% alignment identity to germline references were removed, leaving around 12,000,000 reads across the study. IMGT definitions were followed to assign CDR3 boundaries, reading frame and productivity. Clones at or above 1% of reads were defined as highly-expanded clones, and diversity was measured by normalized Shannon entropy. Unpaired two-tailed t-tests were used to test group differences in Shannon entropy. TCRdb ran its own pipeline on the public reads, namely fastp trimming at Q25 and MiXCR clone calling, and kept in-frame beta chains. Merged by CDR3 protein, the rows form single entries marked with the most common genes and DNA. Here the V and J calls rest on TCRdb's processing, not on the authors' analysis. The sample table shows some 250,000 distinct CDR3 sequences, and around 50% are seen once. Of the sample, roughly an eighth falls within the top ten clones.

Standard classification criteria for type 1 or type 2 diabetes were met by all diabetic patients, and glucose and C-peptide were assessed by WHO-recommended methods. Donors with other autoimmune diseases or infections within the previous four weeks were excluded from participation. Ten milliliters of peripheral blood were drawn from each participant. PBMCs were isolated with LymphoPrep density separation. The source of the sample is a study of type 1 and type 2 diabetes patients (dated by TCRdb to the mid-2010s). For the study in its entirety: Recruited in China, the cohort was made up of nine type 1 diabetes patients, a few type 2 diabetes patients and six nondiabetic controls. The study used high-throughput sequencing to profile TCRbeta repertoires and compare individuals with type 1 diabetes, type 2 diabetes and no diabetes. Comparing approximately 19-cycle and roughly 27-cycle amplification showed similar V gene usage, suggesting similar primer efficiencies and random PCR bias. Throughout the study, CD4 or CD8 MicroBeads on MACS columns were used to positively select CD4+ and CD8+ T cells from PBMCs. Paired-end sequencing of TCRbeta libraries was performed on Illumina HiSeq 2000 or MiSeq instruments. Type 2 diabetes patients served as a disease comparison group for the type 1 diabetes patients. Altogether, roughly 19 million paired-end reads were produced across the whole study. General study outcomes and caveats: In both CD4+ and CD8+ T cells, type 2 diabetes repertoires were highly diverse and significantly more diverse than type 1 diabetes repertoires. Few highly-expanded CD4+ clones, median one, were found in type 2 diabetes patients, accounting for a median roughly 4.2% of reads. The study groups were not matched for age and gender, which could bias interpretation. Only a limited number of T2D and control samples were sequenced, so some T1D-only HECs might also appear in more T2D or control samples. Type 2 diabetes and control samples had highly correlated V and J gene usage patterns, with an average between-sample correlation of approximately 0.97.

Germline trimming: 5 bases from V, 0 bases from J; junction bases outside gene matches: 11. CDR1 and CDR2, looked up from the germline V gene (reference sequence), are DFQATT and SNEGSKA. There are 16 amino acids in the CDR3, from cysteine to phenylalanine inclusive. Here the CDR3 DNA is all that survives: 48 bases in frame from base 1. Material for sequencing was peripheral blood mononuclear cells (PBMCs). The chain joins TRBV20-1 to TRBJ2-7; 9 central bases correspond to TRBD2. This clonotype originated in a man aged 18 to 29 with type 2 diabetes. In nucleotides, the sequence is TGCAGTGCTGGGCGGGATAGCGGGAGCCCCTCCTACGAGCAGTACTTC. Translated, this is CSAGRDSGSPSYEQYF.